The 15 T cell receptor beta chains presented below share a single source sample, sequenced in a study of blood T cell repertoires in COVID-19. Here immunoSEQ multiplex PCR was the method, and the copy in TCRdb shows in-frame clones only, minus some. The sample has 200,000 to 250,000 clones; about nine tenths are singletons. The sequencing input was peripheral blood. These receptors came from a woman aged 55-75 years with acute or convalescent COVID-19.

The chain has TRBV19 and TRBJ2-4; D perhaps matches TRBD2 (7 bases). Trimming took off 7 bases at V and 6 bases at J, with 16 bases between the two ends. This CDR3 contains 14 residues. Per germline, CDR1 LNHDA and CDR2 SQIVND (reference sequence). The CDR3 nucleotides read TGTGCCAGTAATGATAGGGGGAGGGGAAACATTCAGTACTTC. Protein product: CASNDRGRGNIQYF.

The V gene is TRBV19, the J gene TRBJ1-2, with D possibly matching TRBD1 (6 bases). The CDR3 runs to 16 residues. The V gene lost 5 bases and the J gene lost 2 bases, with 18 bases spanning the gap. Germline loops: CDR1 LNHDA, CDR2 SQIVND (reference sequence). In DNA form, the CDR3 reads TGTGCCAGTAGTCCTCAAGTACAGGGCCCAAACTATGGCTACACCTTC. Translated, it gives CASSPQVQGPNYGYTF.

In its sample, this clone was seen once. The chain carries TRBV12-3 or TRBV12-4 and TRBJ2-1; TRBD1 might be the D (6 bases). This CDR3 has 13 residues. The V end lost 6 bases, the J end lost 4 bases, and 10 bases lay between the germline ends. The CDR3 reads CASRERGYNEQFF. CDR3 sequence (DNA): TGTGCCAGCAGGGAGAGGGGGTACAATGAGCAGTTCTTC.

The rearrangement joins TRBV11-3 to TRBJ2-3; 8 bases are a match to TRBD2. V lost 1 base to trimming and J lost 11 bases; unmatched junction nucleotides: 5. Germline assignment: CDR1 SGHNT and CDR2 YENEEA. The CDR3 loop spans 13 amino acids. CDR3 sequence reads: CASSLAFGGEQYF. The CDR3 coding sequence is TGTGCCAGCAGCTTAGCATTCGGGGGGGAGCAGTATTTT. The full variable domain, its missing parts supplied by reference TRBV11-3 and TRBJ2-3, is EAGVVQSPRYKIIEKKQPVAFWCNPISGHNTLYWYLQNLGQGPELLIRYENEEAVDDSQLPKDRFSAERLKGVDSTLKIQPAELGDSAVYLCASSLAFGGEQYFGPGTRLTVL.

This clone was observed a handful of times. This chain's CDR3 is CASSSPGNTIYF. In nucleotides, the CDR3 is TGTGCCAGCAGCTCCCCGGGAAACACCATATATTTT. V gene TRBV11-3 combines with J gene TRBJ1-3; D call uncertain. Trimming shortened V by 4 bases and J by 4 bases, and 5 bases separated the two germline ends. CDR1 is SGHNT and CDR2 is YENEEA in the germline V gene. The length of the CDR3 is 12 residues.

The chain uses TRBV19 and TRBJ1-1; weak D call: TRBD1 (5 bases). CDR1 is LNHDA, CDR2 SQIVND, per germline (reference sequence). The V end was cut by 3 bases, the J end by 2 bases, with 10 bases between. The CDR3 length is 14 residues. This CDR3 is CASSIPGTNTEAFF. CDR3 DNA sequence: TGTGCCAGTAGTATTCCAGGGACTAACACTGAAGCTTTCTTT.

V gene TRBV19 combines with J gene TRBJ2-7; 8 bases agree with TRBD2. The CDR3 runs 15 residues. Germline V CDR1 and CDR2: LNHDA, SQIVND (reference sequence). V was pared by 8 bases and J by 3 bases, with 12 bases of the junction left unmatched. For the CDR3, the DNA is TGTGCCAGTCGGAGAGCTAGCGGGCAAAGCTACGAGCAGTACTTC. It is translated as CASRRASGQSYEQYF.

V and J are TRBV4-1 and TRBJ1-3; possibly TRBD1 for D (5 bases). The CDR3 has 15 amino acids. Per the germline V gene, CDR1 is MGHRA and CDR2 is YSYEKL. Trimming took 5 bases from V and 1 from J, leaving 12 bases between them. The CDR3 DNA follows: TGCGCCAGCAGCACGGGGGACTCATCTGGAAACACCATATATTTT. Encoded protein: CASSTGDSSGNTIYF.

V and J are TRBV25-1 and TRBJ2-3, with 15 bases lining up with TRBD2. Trimming removed 6 bases from V and 4 bases from J; junction bases left unmatched: 11. Germline V CDR1 and CDR2: MGHDK, SYGVNS. The CDR3 is made up of 18 amino acids. The DNA of the CDR3 is TGTGCCAGCAGAAGGACTAGCGGGAGGGCCTGGTTCTCAGATACGCAGTATTTT. Protein sequence: CASRRTSGRAWFSDTQYF.

This chain uses TRBV27 with TRBJ1-1, with TRBD1 identical over 7 bases. The CDR3 runs 14 residues. The trim removed 7 bases at V and 1 base at J, leaving 6 bases unmatched. Germline V gene lookup returns CDR1 MNHEY and CDR2 SMNVEV (reference sequence). CDR3 sequence (DNA): TGTGCCAGCATCGCAGGGGGATGGAACACTGAAGCTTTCTTT. This sequence encodes CASIAGGWNTEAFF.

This clone was observed at least ten times. V gene TRBV2 combines with J gene TRBJ1-5; unclear D gene. This CDR3 spans 15 amino acids. V was shortened by 5 bases and J by 2 bases, with 13 bases between the two germline ends. Germline V CDR1 and CDR2: SNHLY, FYNNEI. CDR3 protein: CASSKDEGGNQPQHF. Here the CDR3 DNA reads TGTGCCAGCAGTAAGGACGAGGGTGGCAATCAGCCCCAGCATTTT. The whole variable domain, remainder taken from reference TRBV2 and TRBJ1-5, is EPEVTQTPSHQVTQMGQEVILRCVPISNHLYFYWYRQILGQKVEFLVSFYNNEISEKSEIFDDQFSVERPDGSNFTLKIRSTKLEDSAMYFCASSKDEGGNQPQHFGDGTRLSIL.

The CDR3 region is CASSPTGQQTQYF. The CDR3 nucleotides read TGTGCCAGTAGTCCGACAGGGCAACAGACCCAGTACTTC. The chain is built from TRBV19 and TRBJ2-5; TRBD1 aligns across 7 bases. Per germline, CDR1 LNHDA and CDR2 SQIVND (reference sequence). Germline trimming cut 5 bases from V and 6 bases from J; bases unmatched to any gene: 6. This CDR3 is built from 13 residues.

The genes are TRBV7-3 and TRBJ1-1, with D possibly matching TRBD1 (6 bases). The CDR3 has 13 amino acids. The V gene's germline CDR1 is SGHTA and CDR2 FQGTGA. V was trimmed by 5 bases and J by 4 bases, leaving 11 bases between them. CDR3 amino acids: CASSERGSTEAFF. DNA of the CDR3: TGTGCCAGCAGCGAAAGGGGGAGCACTGAAGCTTTCTTT.

The J gene is TRBJ1-1, the V gene TRBV7-8, with 7 bases fitting TRBD1. The CDR3 length is 18 residues. After removal of 0 bases from V and 7 bases from J, the junction contained 17 bases not matched to a gene. Germline V CDR1 and CDR2: SGHVS, FQNEAQ. The CDR3 DNA reads as TGTGCCAGCAGCTTAGCAGGGGTCGCTTGGGGACAGATGAATGAAGCTTTCTTT. Translating it yields CASSLAGVAWGQMNEAFF.

The V and J genes are TRBV30 and TRBJ1-6, with a weak D call TRBD1 (5 bases). V dropped 4 bases and J dropped 13 bases, with 11 bases sitting between them. Germline V gene data show CDR1 as GTSNPN and CDR2 as SVGIG (reference sequence). CDR3 length equals 11 residues. As DNA, the CDR3 is TGTGCCTGGATATTAGGGGTTCCCCTCCACTTT. Translating gives CAWILGVPLHF.